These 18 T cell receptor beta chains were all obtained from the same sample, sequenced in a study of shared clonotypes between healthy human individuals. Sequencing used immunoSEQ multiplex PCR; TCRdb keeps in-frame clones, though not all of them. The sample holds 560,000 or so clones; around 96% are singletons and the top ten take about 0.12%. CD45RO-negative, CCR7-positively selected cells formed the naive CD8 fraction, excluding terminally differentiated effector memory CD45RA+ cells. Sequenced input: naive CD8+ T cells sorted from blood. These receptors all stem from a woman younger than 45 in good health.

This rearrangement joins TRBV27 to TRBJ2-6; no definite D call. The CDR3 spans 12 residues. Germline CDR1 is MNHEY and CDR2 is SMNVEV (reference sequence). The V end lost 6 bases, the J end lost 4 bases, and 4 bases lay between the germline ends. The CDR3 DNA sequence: TGTGCCAGCAGCTTAGGGGCCAACGTCCTGACTTTC. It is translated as CASSLGANVLTF.

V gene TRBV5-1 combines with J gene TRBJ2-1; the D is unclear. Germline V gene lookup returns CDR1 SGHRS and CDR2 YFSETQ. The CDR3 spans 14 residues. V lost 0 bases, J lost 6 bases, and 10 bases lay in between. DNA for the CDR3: TGCGCCAGCAGCTTGGGCCTTTCAACCAATGAGCAGTTCTTC. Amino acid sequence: CASSLGLSTNEQFF. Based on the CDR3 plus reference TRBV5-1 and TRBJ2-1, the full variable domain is KAGVTQTPRYLIKTRGQQVTLSCSPISGHRSVSWYQQTPGQGLQFLFEYFSETQRNKGNFPGRFSGRQFSNSRSEMNVSTLELGDSALYLCASSLGLSTNEQFFGPGTRLTVL.

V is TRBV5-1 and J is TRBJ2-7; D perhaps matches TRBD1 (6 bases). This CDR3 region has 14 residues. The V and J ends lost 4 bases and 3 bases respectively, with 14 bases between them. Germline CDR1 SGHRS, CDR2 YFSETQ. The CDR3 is CASSPGTFNYEQYF. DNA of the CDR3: TGCGCCAGCAGCCCCGGGACATTCAACTACGAGCAGTACTTC.

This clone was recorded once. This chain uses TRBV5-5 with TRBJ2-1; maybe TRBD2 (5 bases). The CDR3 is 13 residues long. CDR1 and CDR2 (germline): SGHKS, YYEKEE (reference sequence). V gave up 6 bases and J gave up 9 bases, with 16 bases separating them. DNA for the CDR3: TGTGCCAGCACTCTGCGAAGGGAGTCTGAGCAGTTCTTC. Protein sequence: CASTLRRESEQFF.

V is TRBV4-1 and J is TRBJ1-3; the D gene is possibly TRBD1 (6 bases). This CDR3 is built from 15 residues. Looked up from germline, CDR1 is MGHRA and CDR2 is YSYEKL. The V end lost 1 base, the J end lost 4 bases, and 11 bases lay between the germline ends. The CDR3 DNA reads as TGCGCCAGCAGCCAAGCCGGGACATCGGGAAACACCATATATTTT. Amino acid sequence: CASSQAGTSGNTIYF.

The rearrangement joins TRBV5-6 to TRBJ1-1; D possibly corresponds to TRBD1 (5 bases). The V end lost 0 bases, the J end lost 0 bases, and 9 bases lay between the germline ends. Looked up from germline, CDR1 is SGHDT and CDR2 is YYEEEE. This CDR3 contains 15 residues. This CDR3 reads CASSLEEGMNTEAFF. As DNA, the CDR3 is TGTGCCAGCAGCTTGGAAGAGGGGATGAACACTGAAGCTTTCTTT.

The CDR3, as DNA: TGTGCCGGGGCTAGCGGGAGGACCTACGAGCAGTACTTC. The encoded protein is CAGASGRTYEQYF. This chain uses TRBV2 with TRBJ2-7, with 11 nucleotides matching TRBD2. The CDR3 is made up of 13 amino acids. The V and J ends lost 11 bases and 2 bases, in that order; junction bases with no gene match: 5. Per germline, CDR1 SNHLY and CDR2 FYNNEI.

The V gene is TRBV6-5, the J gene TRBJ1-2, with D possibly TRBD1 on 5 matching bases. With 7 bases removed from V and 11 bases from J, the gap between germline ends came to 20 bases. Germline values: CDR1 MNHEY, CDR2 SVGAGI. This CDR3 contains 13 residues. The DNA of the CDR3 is TGTGCCAGCACCTCCTCCGAGGGGCTCGGTTACACCTTC. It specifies CASTSSEGLGYTF.

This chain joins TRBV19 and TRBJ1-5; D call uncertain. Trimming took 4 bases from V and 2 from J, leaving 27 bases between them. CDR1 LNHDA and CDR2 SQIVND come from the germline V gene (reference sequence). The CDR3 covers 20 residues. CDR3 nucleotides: TGTGCCAGTAGTACGCCCTGGTGGGAAGAAGACAACTTTGGCAATCAGCCCCAGCATTTT. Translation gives CASSTPWWEEDNFGNQPQHF.

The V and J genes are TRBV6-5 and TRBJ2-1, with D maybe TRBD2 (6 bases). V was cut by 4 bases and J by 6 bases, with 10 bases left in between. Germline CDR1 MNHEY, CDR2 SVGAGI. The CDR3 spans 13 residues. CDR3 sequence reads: CASSWSSANEQFF. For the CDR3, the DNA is TGTGCCAGCAGTTGGTCTAGCGCCAATGAGCAGTTCTTC.

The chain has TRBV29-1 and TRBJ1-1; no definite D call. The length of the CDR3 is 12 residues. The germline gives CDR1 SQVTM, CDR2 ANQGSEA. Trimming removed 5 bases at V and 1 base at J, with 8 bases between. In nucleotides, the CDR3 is TGCAGCGTTCCCCCGGGGAACACTGAAGCTTTCTTT. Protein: CSVPPGNTEAFF.

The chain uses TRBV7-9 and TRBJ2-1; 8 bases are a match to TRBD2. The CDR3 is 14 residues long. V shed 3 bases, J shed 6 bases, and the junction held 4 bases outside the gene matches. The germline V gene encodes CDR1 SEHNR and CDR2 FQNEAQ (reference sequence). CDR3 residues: CASSFTSGSNEQFF. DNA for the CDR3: TGTGCCAGCAGCTTCACTAGCGGAAGCAATGAGCAGTTCTTC.

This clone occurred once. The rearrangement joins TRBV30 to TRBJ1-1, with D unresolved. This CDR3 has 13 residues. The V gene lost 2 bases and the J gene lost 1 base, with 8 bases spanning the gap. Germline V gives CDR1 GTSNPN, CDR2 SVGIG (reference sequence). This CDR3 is CAWSYWGNTEAFF. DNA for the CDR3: TGTGCCTGGAGTTATTGGGGGAACACTGAAGCTTTCTTT.

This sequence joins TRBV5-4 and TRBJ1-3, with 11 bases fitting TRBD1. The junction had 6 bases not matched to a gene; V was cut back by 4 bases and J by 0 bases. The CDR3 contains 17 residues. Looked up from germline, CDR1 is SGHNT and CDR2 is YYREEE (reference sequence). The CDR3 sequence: CASSQGQGVYSGNTIYF. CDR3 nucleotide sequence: TGTGCCAGCAGCCAGGGACAGGGGGTATACTCTGGAAACACCATATATTTT.

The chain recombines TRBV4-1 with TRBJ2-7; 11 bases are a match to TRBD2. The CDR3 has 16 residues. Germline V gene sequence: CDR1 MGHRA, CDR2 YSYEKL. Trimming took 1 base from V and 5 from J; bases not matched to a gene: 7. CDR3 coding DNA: TGCGCCAGCAGCCAAGGTACTAGCGGGAGTCCCCACGAGCAGTACTTC. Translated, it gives CASSQGTSGSPHEQYF.

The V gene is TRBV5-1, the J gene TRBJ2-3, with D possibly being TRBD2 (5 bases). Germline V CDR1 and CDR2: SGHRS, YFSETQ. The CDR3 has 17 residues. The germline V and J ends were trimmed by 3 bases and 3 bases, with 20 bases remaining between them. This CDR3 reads CASSSGLELRLTDTQYF. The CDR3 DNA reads TGCGCCAGCAGCTCGGGGTTGGAGCTGAGACTAACAGATACGCAGTATTTT.

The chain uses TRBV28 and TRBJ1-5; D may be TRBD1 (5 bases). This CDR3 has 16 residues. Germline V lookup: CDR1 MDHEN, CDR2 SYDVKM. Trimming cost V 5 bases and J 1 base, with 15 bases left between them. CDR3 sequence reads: CASSVYRLDSNQPQHF. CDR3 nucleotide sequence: TGTGCCAGCAGTGTTTACAGGTTAGACAGCAATCAGCCCCAGCATTTT.

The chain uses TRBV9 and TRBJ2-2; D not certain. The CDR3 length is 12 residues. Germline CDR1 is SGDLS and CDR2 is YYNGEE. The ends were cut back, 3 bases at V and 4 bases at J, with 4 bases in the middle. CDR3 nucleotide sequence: TGTGCCAGCAGCGGGACCACCGGGGAGCTGTTTTTT. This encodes CASSGTTGELFF.